Shown below are 9 T cell receptor beta chains from a single sample sequenced in a study of T-cell reconstitution after alpha-beta-depleted transplantation in children. As it was prepared, the TCRbeta library received unique molecular identifiers. In TCRdb, the PCR reads were re-called with MiXCR into one record per CDR3 protein. The table has approximately 500,000 distinct CDR3 sequences, roughly a tenth seen once. The source material was PBMCs, sampled before TCRalphabeta/CD19-depleted stem cell transplant. These receptors came from a child between 2 and 9 years old with inherited bone marrow failure, due to receive a stem cell transplant.

This clonotype has a count of ten or more. The rearrangement links TRBV4-1 to TRBJ2-1; tentative D call: TRBD2 (5 bases). V lost 1 base to trimming and J lost 7 bases, with 8 bases between them. The germline gives CDR1 MGHRA, CDR2 YSYEKL. CDR3 size: 13 residues. The DNA of the CDR3 is TGCGCCAGCAGCCAAGCAGCGGAGAATGAGCAGTTCTTC. Its translation is CASSQAAENEQFF.

The chain joins TRBV30 to TRBJ2-1, with D maybe TRBD2 (5 bases). The CDR3 contains 10 residues. Germline loops: CDR1 GTSNPN, CDR2 SVGIG (reference sequence). Trimming stripped 5 bases from V and 9 bases from J, with 8 bases between. The CDR3 loop is CAWGEGEQFF. The DNA of the CDR3 is TGTGCCTGGGGAGAGGGTGAGCAGTTCTTC.

This clonotype was seen a handful of times. The chain carries TRBV7-6 and TRBJ2-1, with 14 nucleotides matching TRBD2. The V and J ends lost 5 bases and 5 bases, in that order; junction bases with no gene match: 8. The CDR3 has 17 amino acids. The germline CDR1 and CDR2 sequences are SGHVS and FNYEAQ. The CDR3 DNA is TGTGCCAGCAGCCCCCCGGGACTAGCGGGAGTGCACAATGAGCAGTTCTTC. The encoded protein is CASSPPGLAGVHNEQFF.

This clonotype has at least ten counts. DNA for the CDR3: TGTGCCAGCAGCCCCCTTCCCGGGGACAGGGGACGGGATCAGCCCCAGCATTTT. As protein: CASSPLPGDRGRDQPQHF. The rearrangement links TRBV4-2 to TRBJ1-5; 10 nucleotides agree with TRBD1. Germline V lookup: CDR1 LGHNA, CDR2 YNFKEQ. Germline trimming cut 4 bases from V and 5 bases from J; bases unmatched to any gene: 14. The CDR3 covers 18 residues.

Concerning this clonotype: A much larger clone is a single base away; this may be a read error. The chain joins TRBV20-1 to TRBJ2-3, with TRBD2 identical over 8 bases. CDR1 DFQATT and CDR2 SNEGSKA come from the germline V gene (reference sequence). The CDR3 spans 14 residues. The J segment lost 5 bases and the V segment lost 5 bases, leaving 9 bases of the junction unmatched. CDR3 sequence: CSADWGLEQDTQYF. CDR3 in DNA: TGCAGTGCTGATTGGGGACTAGAACAAGATACGCAGTATTTT.

This clonotype showed up just a few times. This chain connects TRBV12-3 or TRBV12-4 to TRBJ2-7, with 7 bases identical to TRBD2. The CDR3 covers 14 residues. Unmatched junction bases numbered 5, after V lost 2 bases and J lost 4 bases. The CDR3 protein is CASSLRLAAYEQYF. The CDR3 coding sequence is TGTGCCAGCAGTTTAAGGCTAGCGGCGTACGAGCAGTACTTC.

This clonotype occurred many times. The chain combines TRBV11-2 with TRBJ2-1, with 8 bases aligning to TRBD2. The germline V gene has CDR1 SGHAT and CDR2 FQNNGV. The CDR3 is made up of 16 amino acids. The J segment lost 4 bases and the V segment lost 5 bases, leaving 10 bases of the junction unmatched. The CDR3 is CASSDLGRGAYNEQFF. The CDR3 DNA follows: TGTGCCAGCAGCGACTTAGGGCGGGGGGCTTACAATGAGCAGTTCTTC.

This clonotype has a count of ten or more. The rearrangement uses TRBV28 and TRBJ1-1; D remains ambiguous. CDR3 length equals 13 residues. The germline V gene encodes CDR1 MDHEN and CDR2 SYDVKM. V gave up 4 bases and J gave up 1 base, with 7 bases separating them. CDR3 amino acids: CASSSAANTEAFF. CDR3 bases: TGTGCCAGCAGTTCGGCGGCGAACACTGAAGCTTTCTTT.

Many counts were recorded for this clonotype. The rearrangement links TRBV28 to TRBJ2-7, with no clear D. CDR3 length: 15 residues. In germline, CDR1 is MDHEN, CDR2 SYDVKM. The V and J ends lost 5 bases and 2 bases respectively, with 16 bases between them. The CDR3 DNA reads as TGTGCCAGCAGTCTCGGAAGGTCAGGAGCCTACGAGCAGTACTTC. Its translation is CASSLGRSGAYEQYF.